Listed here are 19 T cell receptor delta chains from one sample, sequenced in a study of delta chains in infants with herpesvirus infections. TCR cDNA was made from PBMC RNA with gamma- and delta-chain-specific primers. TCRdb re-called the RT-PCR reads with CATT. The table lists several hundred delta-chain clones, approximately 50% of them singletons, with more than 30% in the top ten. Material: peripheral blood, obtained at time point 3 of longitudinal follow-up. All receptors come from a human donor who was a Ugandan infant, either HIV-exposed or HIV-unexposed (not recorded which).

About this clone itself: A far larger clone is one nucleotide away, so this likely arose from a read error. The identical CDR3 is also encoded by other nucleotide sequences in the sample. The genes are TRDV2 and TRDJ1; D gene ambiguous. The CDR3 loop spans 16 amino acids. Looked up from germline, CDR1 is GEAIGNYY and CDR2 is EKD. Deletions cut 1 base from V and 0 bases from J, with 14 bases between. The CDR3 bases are TGTGCCTGTGACACAGCTGGTGGACCCTACACCGATAAACTCATCTTT. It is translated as CACDTAGGPYTDKLIF.

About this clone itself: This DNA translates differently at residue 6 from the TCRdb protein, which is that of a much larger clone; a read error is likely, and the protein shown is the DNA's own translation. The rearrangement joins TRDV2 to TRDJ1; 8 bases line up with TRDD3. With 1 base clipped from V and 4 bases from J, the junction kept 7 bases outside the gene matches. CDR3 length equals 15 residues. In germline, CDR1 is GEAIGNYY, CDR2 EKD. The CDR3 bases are TGTGCCTGTGACACGCGGGGGGATAGAAACGATAAACTCATCTTT. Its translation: CACDTRGDRNDKLIF.

As DNA, the CDR3 is TGTGCTCTTGGGGAACCTCACTTTCCTACAACCTGGGGGATGGATGACACCGATAAACTCATCTTT. This sequence encodes CALGEPHFPTTWGMDDTDKLIF. V and J are TRDV1 and TRDJ1; 9 nucleotides line up with TRDD3. The CDR3 is made up of 22 amino acids. From germline, CDR1 is TSWWSYY and CDR2 QGS. With 1 base clipped from V and 0 bases from J, the junction kept 21 bases outside the gene matches.

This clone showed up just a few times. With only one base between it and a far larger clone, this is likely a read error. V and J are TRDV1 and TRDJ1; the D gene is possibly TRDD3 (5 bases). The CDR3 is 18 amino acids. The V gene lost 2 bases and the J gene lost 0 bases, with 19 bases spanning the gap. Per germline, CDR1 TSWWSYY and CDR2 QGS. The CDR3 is CALGETSWEIGNTDKLIF. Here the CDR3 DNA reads TGTGCTCTTGGGGAAACATCCTGGGAGATCGGGAACACCGATAAACTCATCTTT.

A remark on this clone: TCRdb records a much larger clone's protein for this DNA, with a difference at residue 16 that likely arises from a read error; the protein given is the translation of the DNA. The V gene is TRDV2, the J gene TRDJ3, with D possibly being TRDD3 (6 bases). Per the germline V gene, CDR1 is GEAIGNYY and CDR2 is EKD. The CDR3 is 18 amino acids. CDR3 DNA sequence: TGTGCCTGTGACACAGCGGGGGAAAGCTCCTGGGACACCCGACAGGTGTTTTTC. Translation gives CACDTAGESSWDTRQVFF.

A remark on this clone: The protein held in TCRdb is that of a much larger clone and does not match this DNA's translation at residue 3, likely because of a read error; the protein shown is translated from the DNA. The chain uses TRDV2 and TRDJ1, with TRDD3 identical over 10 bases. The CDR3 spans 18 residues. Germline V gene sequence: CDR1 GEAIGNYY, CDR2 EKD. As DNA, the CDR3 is TGTGCCCGTGACTCCCTTCTCCGGCTGGGGGATATATCCGATAAACTCATCTTT. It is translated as CARDSLLRLGDISDKLIF.

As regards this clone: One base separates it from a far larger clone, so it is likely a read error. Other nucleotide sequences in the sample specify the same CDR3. The CDR3 sequence is CALGDVGLPNWGIRGADKLIF. The CDR3 DNA reads TGTGCTCTTGGGGACGTTGGCCTTCCTAACTGGGGGATACGAGGTGCGGATAAACTCATCTTT. This rearrangement joins TRDV1 to TRDJ1; 13 nucleotides agree with TRDD3. The V gene end was trimmed by 3 bases and the J gene end by 5 bases; junction bases not matched to a gene: 21. Germline V gives CDR1 TSWWSYY, CDR2 QGS. The CDR3 is made up of 21 amino acids.

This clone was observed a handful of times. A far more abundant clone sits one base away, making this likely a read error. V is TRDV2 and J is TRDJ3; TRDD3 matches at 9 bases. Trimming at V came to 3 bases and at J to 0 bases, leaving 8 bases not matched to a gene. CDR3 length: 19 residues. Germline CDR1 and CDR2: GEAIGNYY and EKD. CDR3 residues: CACDAVLGDRSWDTRQMFF. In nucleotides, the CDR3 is TGTGCCTGTGACGCCGTACTGGGGGACCGCTCCTGGGACACCCGACAGATGTTTTTC.

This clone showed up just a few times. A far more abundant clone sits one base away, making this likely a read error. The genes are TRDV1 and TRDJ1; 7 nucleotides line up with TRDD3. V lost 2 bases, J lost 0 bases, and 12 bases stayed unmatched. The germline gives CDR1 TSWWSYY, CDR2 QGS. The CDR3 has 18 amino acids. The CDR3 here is CALGETSRGIGNTDKLIF. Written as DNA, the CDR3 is TGTGCTCTTGGGGAAACATCCCGGGGGATCGGGAACACCGATAAACTCATCTTT.

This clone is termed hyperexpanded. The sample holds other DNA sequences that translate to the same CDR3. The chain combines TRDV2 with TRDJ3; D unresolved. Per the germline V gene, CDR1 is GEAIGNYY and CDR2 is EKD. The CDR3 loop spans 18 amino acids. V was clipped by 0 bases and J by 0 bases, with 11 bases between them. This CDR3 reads CACDTAEMSSWDTRQMFF. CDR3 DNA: TGTGCCTGTGACACCGCGGAGATGAGCTCCTGGGACACCCGACAGATGTTTTTC.

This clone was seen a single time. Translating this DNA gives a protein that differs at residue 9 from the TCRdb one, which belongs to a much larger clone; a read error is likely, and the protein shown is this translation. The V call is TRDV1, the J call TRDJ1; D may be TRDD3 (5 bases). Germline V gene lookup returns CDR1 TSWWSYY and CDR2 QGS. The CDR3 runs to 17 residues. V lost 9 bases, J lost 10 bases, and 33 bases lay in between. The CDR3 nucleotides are TGTGCTCTCGTTCCCCGGGAAACCGTGCGTACTGGAAGAGGACTCATCTTT. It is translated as CALVPRETVRTGRGLIF.

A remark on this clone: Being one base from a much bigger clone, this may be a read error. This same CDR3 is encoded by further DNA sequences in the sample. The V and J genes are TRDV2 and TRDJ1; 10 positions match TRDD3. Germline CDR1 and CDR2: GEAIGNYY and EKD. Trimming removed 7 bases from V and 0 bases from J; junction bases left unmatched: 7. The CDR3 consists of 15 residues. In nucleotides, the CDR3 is TGTGCCTGCGTACTGGGGGATCGACACACCGATAAACTCATCTTT. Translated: CACVLGDRHTDKLIF.

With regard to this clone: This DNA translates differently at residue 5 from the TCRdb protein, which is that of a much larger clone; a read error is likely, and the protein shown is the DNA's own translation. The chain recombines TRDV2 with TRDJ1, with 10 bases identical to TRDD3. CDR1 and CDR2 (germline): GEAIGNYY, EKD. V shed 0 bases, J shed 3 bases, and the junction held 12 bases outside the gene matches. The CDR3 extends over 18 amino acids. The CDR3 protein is CACDTLLRLGDISDKLIF. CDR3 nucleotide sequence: TGTGCCTGTGACACCCTTCTCCGGCTGGGGGATATATCCGATAAACTCATCTTT.

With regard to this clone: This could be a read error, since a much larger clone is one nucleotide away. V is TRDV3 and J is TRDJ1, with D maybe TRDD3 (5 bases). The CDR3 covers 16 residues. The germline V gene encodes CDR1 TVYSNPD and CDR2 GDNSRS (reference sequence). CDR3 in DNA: TGTGCTCTCCCCAATTGCTACGACGGGATTACCGATAAACTCATCTTT. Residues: CALPNCYDGITDKLIF.

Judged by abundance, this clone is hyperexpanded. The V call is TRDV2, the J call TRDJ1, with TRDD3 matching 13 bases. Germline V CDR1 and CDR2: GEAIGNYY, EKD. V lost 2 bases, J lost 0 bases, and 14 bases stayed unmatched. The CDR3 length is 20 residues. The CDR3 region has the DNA TGTGCCTGTGACAAGGTACTGGGGGATACGGAGGGGGTAAACACCGATAAACTCATCTTT. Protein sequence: CACDKVLGDTEGVNTDKLIF.

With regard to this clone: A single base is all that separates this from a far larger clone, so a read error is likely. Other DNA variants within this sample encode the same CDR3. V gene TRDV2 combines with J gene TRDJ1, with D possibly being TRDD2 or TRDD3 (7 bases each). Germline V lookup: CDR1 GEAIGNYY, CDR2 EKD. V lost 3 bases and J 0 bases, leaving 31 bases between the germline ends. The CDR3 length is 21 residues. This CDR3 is CACDPSNLPLLGAAYTDKLIF. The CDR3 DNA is TGTGCCTGTGACCCCTCCAACCTTCCTCTGCTGGGGGCCGCGTACACCGATAAACTCATCTTT.

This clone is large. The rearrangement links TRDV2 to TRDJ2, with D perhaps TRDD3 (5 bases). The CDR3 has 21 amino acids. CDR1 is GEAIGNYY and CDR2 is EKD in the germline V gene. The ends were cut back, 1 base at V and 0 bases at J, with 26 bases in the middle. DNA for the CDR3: TGTGCCTGTGACACTGTGGGCGAGGGATCTTCGGGTGGCCCTTTGACAGCACAACTCTTCTTT. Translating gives CACDTVGEGSSGGPLTAQLFF.

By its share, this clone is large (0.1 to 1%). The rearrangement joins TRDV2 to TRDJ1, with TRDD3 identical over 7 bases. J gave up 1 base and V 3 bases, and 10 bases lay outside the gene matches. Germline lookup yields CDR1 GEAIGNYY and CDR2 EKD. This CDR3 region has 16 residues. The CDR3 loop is CACDSTGALSTDKLIF. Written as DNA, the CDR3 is TGTGCCTGTGACTCCACTGGGGCCCTAAGCACCGATAAACTCATCTTT.

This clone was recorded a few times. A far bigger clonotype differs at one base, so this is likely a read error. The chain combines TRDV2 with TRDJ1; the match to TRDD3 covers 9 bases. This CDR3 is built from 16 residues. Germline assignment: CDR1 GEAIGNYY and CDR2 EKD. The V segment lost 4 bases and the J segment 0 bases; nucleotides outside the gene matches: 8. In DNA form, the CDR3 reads TGTGCCTGTGATCCTAACTGGGGGACTTACACCGATAAACTCATCTTT. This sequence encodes CACDPNWGTYTDKLIF.